This TCR beta chain was observed in a study of identical twins. TCRdb re-called the 5' RACE reads with MiXCR, one entry per CDR3 protein. In the table there are roughly 630,000 distinct CDR3 sequences, just over 7% of which are singletons. Per the germline V gene, CDR1 is SGHDT and CDR2 is YYEEEE. The CDR3 extends over 15 amino acids. J gave up 5 bases and V 2 bases, and 6 bases lay outside the gene matches. This clonotype was counted only a few times. Another study also made use of these data, one on yellow fever vaccine responses in identical twins.

The sequence came from a woman in her late teens or twenties in good health. This chain joins TRBV5-6 and TRBJ2-1, with 8 bases aligning to TRBD2. Sample: PBMCs. The CDR3 here is CASSLLAAGDNEQFF. In DNA form, the CDR3 reads TGTGCCAGCAGCTTACTAGCGGCGGGGGACAATGAGCAGTTCTTC.